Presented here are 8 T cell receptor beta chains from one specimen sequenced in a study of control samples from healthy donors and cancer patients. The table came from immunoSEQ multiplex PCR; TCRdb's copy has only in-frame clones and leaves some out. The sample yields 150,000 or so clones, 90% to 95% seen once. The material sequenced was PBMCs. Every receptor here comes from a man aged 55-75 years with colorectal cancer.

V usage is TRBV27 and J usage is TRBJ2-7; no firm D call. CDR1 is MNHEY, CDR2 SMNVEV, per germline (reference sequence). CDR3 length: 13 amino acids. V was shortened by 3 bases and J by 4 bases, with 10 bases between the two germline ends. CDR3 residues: CASSFRPKYEQYF. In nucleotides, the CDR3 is TGTGCCAGCAGTTTCCGCCCGAAATACGAGCAGTACTTC.

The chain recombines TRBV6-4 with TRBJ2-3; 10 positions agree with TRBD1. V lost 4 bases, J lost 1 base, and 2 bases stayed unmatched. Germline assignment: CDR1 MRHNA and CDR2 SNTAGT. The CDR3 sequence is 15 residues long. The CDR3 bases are TGTGCCAGCAGTGTGACAGGGGGCGGCACAGATACGCAGTATTTT. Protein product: CASSVTGGGTDTQYF.

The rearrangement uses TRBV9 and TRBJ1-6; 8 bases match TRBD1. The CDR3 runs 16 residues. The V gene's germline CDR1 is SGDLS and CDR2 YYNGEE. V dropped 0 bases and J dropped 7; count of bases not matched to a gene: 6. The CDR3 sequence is CASSVGSGGTNSPLHF. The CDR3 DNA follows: TGTGCCAGCAGCGTAGGATCAGGGGGCACAAATTCACCCCTCCACTTT.

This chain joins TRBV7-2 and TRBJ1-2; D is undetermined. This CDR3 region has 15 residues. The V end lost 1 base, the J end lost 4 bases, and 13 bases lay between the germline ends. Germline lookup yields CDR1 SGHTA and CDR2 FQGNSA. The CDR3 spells CASSLGAVNSYGYTF. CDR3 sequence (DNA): TGTGCCAGCAGCTTAGGAGCAGTAAACAGCTATGGCTACACCTTC.

The chain's CDR3 is CASSPNDRDNQPQHF. CDR3 nucleotides: TGTGCCAGTAGTCCAAACGACAGGGACAATCAGCCCCAGCATTTT. This rearrangement joins TRBV19 to TRBJ1-5; 7 positions match TRBD1. CDR1 and CDR2 from the germline V gene are LNHDA and SQIVND (reference sequence). V trimming: 5 bases; J trimming: 3 bases; junction bases outside the gene matches: 7. The CDR3 covers 15 residues.

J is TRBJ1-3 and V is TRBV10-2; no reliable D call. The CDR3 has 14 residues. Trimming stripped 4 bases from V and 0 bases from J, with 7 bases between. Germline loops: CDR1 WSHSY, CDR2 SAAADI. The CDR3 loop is CASSGRVSGNTIYF. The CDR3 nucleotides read TGCGCCAGCAGTGGTAGGGTCTCTGGAAACACCATATATTTT.

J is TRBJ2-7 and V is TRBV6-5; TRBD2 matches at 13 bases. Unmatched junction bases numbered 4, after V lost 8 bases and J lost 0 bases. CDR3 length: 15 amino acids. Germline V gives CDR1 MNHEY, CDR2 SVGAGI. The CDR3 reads CASRTSGSLSYEQYF. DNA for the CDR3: TGTGCCAGCCGGACTAGCGGGAGCCTCTCCTACGAGCAGTACTTC.

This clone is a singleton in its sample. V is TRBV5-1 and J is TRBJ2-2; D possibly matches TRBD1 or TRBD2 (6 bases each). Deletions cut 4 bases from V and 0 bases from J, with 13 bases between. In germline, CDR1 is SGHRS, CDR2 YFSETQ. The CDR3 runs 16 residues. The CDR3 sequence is CASSLGGTTNTGELFF. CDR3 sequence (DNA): TGCGCCAGCAGCCTGGGGGGCACCACGAACACCGGGGAGCTGTTTTTT.